This T cell receptor beta chain emerged from a study of blood T cell repertoires in COVID-19. Across the study: COVID-19 samples collected from the United States, Italy and Spain covered acute and convalescent phases. PBMCs, B-cell-depleted T cells, or T cells were the source of the cDNA or gDNA that made up the material.

V lost 0 bases to trimming and J lost 13 bases, with 19 bases between them. The CDR3 is made up of 15 amino acids. Germline V gene data show CDR1 as LGHNT and CDR2 as FRNRAP. This clone came up once. Per the authors' pipeline: Reference gene primer amplification gave estimated nucleated cell counts. The protocol was immunoSEQ multiplex PCR, while the TCRdb copy is restricted to in-frame clones and leaves out a portion. That table is the source of V, J and clone size, and D and trimming were worked out from the DNA. This table has over 250,000 clones, almost 85% appearing once. The clonotype was recovered from a man between 45 and 60 years old with active or convalescent COVID-19. The sample comprised peripheral blood. This rearrangement joins TRBV12-5 to TRBJ2-1; a possible D gene is TRBD2 (6 bases). The CDR3 loop is CASGLVAGTSMSQFF. CDR3 nucleotide sequence: TGTGCTAGTGGTTTGGTAGCGGGCACCTCAATGAGCCAGTTCTTC.